This TCR beta chain was sequenced for a study of shared clonotypes between healthy human individuals. Study background: Each donor had three CD4 naive, three CD4 memory, two CD8 naive and one CD8 memory plate. Study-level points and caveats: Collection of samples was limited to blood; tissue repertoires likely differ.

Germline loops: CDR1 SGDLS, CDR2 YYNGEE. The CDR3 length is 17 residues. The V and J ends lost 2 bases and 0 bases respectively, with 14 bases between them. Comments on this clone: Its target is not known.

Libraries were prepared by immunoSEQ multiplex PCR; TCRdb keeps only in-frame clonotypes and omits some of them. Found here are fewer than 400,000 clones, approximately 79% of them singletons; the top ten hold about 9.4%. This receptor was taken from a man aged 30 to 39 in good health. Sequencing input: memory CD4+ T cells sorted from blood. Subset meaning: CD45RA-negative fraction. V is TRBV9 and J is TRBJ1-4; D gene ambiguous. This CDR3 is CASSVTGRRATNEKLFF. The CDR3 DNA follows: TGTGCCAGCAGCGTTACCGGGAGACGTGCAACTAATGAAAAACTGTTTTTT.